This record covers a single T cell receptor (beta chain). Its antigen remains unknown. The identical CDR3 is also encoded by other nucleotide sequences in the sample. The sample is drawn from a study of shared clonotypes between healthy human individuals. Study conclusions and caveats: Having only a few donors restricted how much genetic and exposure-history diversity was captured. Naive subsets tended to show greater estimated richness than memory subsets.

Deep-level settings were used for running the assay. DNA at 200 ng, tens of thousands of T cell genomes, went into sorted-subset replicate PCRs. TCRdb's table, derived via immunoSEQ multiplex PCR, lists solely in-frame clones and lacks some. The table has roughly 86,000 clones, 60% to 75% seen once. The V and J ends lost 3 bases and 0 bases, in that order; junction bases with no gene match: 4. The CDR3 extends over 15 amino acids. CDR1 and CDR2 (germline): SGDLS, YYNGEE. This receptor was taken from a man aged 25 to 40 in good health. The chain couples TRBV9 to TRBJ2-3; 7 bases map to TRBD1. The sequencing sample was made of memory CD8+ T cells sorted from blood. Specified subset: CD45RO+ cells pooled with CCR7-negative TemRA cells. CDR3 residues: CASSDSGGSTDTQYF. CDR3 DNA: TGTGCCAGCAGCGACTCAGGGGGAAGCACAGATACGCAGTATTTT.